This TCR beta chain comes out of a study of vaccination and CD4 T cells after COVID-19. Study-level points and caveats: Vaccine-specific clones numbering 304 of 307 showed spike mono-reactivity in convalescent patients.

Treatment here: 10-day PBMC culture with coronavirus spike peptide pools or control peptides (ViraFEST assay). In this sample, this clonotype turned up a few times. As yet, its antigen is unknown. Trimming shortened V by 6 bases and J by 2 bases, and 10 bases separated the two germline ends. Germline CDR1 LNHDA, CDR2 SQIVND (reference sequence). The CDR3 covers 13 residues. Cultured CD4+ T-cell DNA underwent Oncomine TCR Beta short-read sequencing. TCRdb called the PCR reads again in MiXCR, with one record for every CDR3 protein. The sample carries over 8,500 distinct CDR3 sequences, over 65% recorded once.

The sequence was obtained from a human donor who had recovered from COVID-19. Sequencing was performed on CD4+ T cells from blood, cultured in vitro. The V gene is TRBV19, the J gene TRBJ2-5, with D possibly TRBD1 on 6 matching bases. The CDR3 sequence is CASRDRPQETQYF. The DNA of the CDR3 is TGTGCCAGTAGAGACAGGCCACAAGAGACCCAGTACTTC.